The present entry profiles one TCR beta chain with its context. Its antigen remains unidentified. An end of the junction differs from the germline gene, which may be a read error. This entry comes from a study of cytomegalovirus exposure and HLA in healthy donors. Findings of the study overall: Overall, around 150 TCR beta chains were annotated as cytomegalovirus-associated. Sequencing artifact likely explains a cluster of highly shared sequence variants. Available immune exposure information covered CMV serostatus only.

The PCR employed 60 Vbeta primers together with 13 Jbeta primers. TCRdb's copy holds only in-frame clones and misses some; the assay was immunoSEQ multiplex PCR. The sample lists approximately 160,000 clones; under 70% were seen once. The CDR3 extends over 14 amino acids. The germline CDR1 and CDR2 sequences are SQVTM and ANQGSEA. The chain combines TRBV29-1 with TRBJ1-2; TRBD1 is a possible D gene (5 bases). What was sequenced was PBMCs. This TCR was sampled from a woman in her thirties in good health and CMV-seropositive. In DNA form, the CDR3 reads TGCAGCGTTGAACGAGCCGGGACGGACTATGGCTACCCCTTC. It encodes CSVERAGTDYGYPF. Full variable domain (missing parts from reference TRBV29-1 and TRBJ1-2): SAVISQKPSRDICQRGTSLTIQCQVDSQVTMMFWYRQQPGQSLTLIATANQGSEATYESGFVIDKFPISRPNLTFSTLTVSNMSPEDSSIYLCSVERAGTDYGYPFGSGTRLTVV.